This is a list of T cell receptor beta chains from one sample in a study of control samples from healthy donors and cancer patients. Some clones are missing from TCRdb's copy, which holds only in-frame ones; the method was immunoSEQ multiplex PCR. Of around 70,000 clones listed, 94% are singletons. Sequencing input: blood. All receptors come from a woman in her 30s in good health. CDR3s include the opening cysteine and the closing phenylalanine or tryptophan. Fields, in order: V gene, clone size, J gene, D gene, CDR3 DNA, CDR3 protein. The D gene is left open where the match is weak. A clone size is listed for some rows: how often the clone was seen (once, few, many), or a class if it is expanded.

V gene: TRBV12-3/TRBV12-4; clone size: few; J gene: TRBJ1-1; D gene: NA; CDR3 DNA: TGTGCCAGCAGTTCAGGGAACACTGAAGCTTTCTTT; CDR3 protein: CASSSGNTEAFF
V gene: TRBV14; clone size: NA; J gene: TRBJ1-6; D gene: TRBD1; CDR3 DNA: TGTGCCAGCAGCCAAGGACAGGGTGGTTCACCCCTCCACTTT; CDR3 protein: CASSQGQGGSPLHF
V gene: TRBV6-2/TRBV6-3; clone size: NA; J gene: TRBJ2-7; D gene: TRBD2; CDR3 DNA: TGTGCCAGCAGTTACTACGGGACTAGCGGCGAGCAGTACTTC; CDR3 protein: CASSYYGTSGEQYF
V gene: TRBV2; clone size: NA; J gene: TRBJ1-2; D gene: TRBD1; CDR3 DNA: TGTGCCACATGGACAGGTAGTGATGGCTACACCTTC; CDR3 protein: CATWTGSDGYTF
V gene: TRBV5-4; clone size: NA; J gene: TRBJ1-1; D gene: NA; CDR3 DNA: TGTGCCAGCAGCTCGATTGAACGGTTCAACACTGAAGCTTTCTTT; CDR3 protein: CASSSIERFNTEAFF
V gene: TRBV9; clone size: NA; J gene: TRBJ2-1; D gene: NA; CDR3 DNA: TGTGCCAGCAGCCCGGGGACACAGTCCTACAATGAGCAGTTCTTC; CDR3 protein: CASSPGTQSYNEQFF
V gene: TRBV6-5; clone size: NA; J gene: TRBJ2-5; D gene: NA; CDR3 DNA: TGTGCCACAAGCAGCCGTGGGGGGGAGACCCAGTACTTC; CDR3 protein: CATSSRGGETQYF
V gene: TRBV5-1; clone size: once; J gene: TRBJ1-6; D gene: NA; CDR3 DNA: TGCGCCAGCAGCCGCAACAGGGCGGGTAATTCACCCCTCCACTTT; CDR3 protein: CASSRNRAGNSPLHF
V gene: TRBV30; clone size: NA; J gene: TRBJ1-2; D gene: TRBD1; CDR3 DNA: TGTGCCTGGAGTAGGACAGGGTGGGGCTACACCTTC; CDR3 protein: CAWSRTGWGYTF
V gene: TRBV10-3; clone size: NA; J gene: TRBJ2-3; D gene: NA; CDR3 DNA: TGTGCCATTGGGACCGGAGATACAGATACGCAGTATTTT; CDR3 protein: CAIGTGDTDTQYF
V gene: TRBV7-8; clone size: NA; J gene: TRBJ2-7; D gene: NA; CDR3 DNA: TGTGCCAGCAGCAACCGTCGGAAGTACTACGAGCAGTACTTC; CDR3 protein: CASSNRRKYYEQYF
V gene: TRBV6-5; clone size: NA; J gene: TRBJ2-3; D gene: NA; CDR3 DNA: TGTGCCAGCAGTTCGGGAACGTCGGGAGCTACGCAGTATTTT; CDR3 protein: CASSSGTSGATQYF
V gene: TRBV15; clone size: NA; J gene: TRBJ1-1; D gene: TRBD1; CDR3 DNA: TGTGCCACCAGCAGAGAAAGGGACAGACTGAACACTGAAGCTTTCTTT; CDR3 protein: CATSRERDRLNTEAFF
V gene: TRBV10-3; clone size: NA; J gene: TRBJ1-2; D gene: TRBD1; CDR3 DNA: TGTGCCATCAGGGGACAGGGGAATGAGGGGTATGGCTACACCTTC; CDR3 protein: CAIRGQGNEGYGYTF
V gene: TRBV6-5; clone size: NA; J gene: TRBJ2-2; D gene: TRBD2; CDR3 DNA: TGTGCCAGCTTAAGACTAGCGGGGAAGGTCGGGGAGCTGTTTTTT; CDR3 protein: CASLRLAGKVGELFF
V gene: TRBV7-2; clone size: NA; J gene: TRBJ2-3; D gene: TRBD2; CDR3 DNA: TGTGCCAGCAGCTTAGGACTAGCGGGGGTAACAGATACGCAGTATTTT; CDR3 protein: CASSLGLAGVTDTQYF
V gene: TRBV28; clone size: NA; J gene: TRBJ2-3; D gene: NA; CDR3 DNA: TGTGCCAGCAACTTTAGGGGCGCAGGTACAGATACGCAGTATTTT; CDR3 protein: CASNFRGAGTDTQYF